Each of the 19 T cell receptor beta chains below was sequenced from the same sample in a study of blood T cells in healthy people across ages. The authors ran a second PCR of about 6 to 11 cycles using a sample-barcoded 5' primer and a J-beta primer mix. TCRdb ran MiXCR on the 5' RACE reads and lists one entry per CDR3 protein. This sample yields approximately 850,000 distinct CDR3 sequences, of which roughly 44% are seen a single time; under 20% belongs to the top ten. What was sequenced was blood. Every receptor here comes from a man between 60 and 75 years old in good health.

The chain carries TRBV12-3 or TRBV12-4 and TRBJ2-3; 8 bases match TRBD2. This CDR3 is 15 amino acids long. The ends lost 3 bases at V and 1 base at J; junction bases unmatched: 3. The CDR3 bases are TGTGCCAGCAGTTTTCGTAGCGGGGGCACAGATACGCAGTATTTT. This translates into CASSFRSGGTDTQYF.

This clonotype was counted between two and nine times. A read error may account for a junction end that differs from germline. The gene calls are TRBV20-1 and TRBJ1-6; D ambiguous. Germline assignment: CDR1 DFQATT and CDR2 SNEGSKA (reference sequence). CDR3 size: 15 residues. The DNA for the CDR3 is TGCAGTGCTAGAGATGATGAAGGTTATAGTTCACCCCTCCACTTT. It translates to CSARDDEGYSSPLHF.

The chain has TRBV7-2 and TRBJ1-1, with TRBD1 identical over 9 bases. V lost 5 bases and J lost 1; bases outside the gene matches: 5. The germline V gene encodes CDR1 SGHTA and CDR2 FQGNSA. The CDR3 runs 15 residues. CDR3 sequence reads: CASSRQGGWNTEAFF. The CDR3, as DNA: TGTGCCAGCAGCCGACAGGGGGGATGGAACACTGAAGCTTTCTTT.

The chain carries TRBV4-1 and TRBJ2-7; D possibly corresponds to TRBD1 (6 bases). With 0 bases removed from V and 7 bases from J, the gap between germline ends came to 16 bases. This CDR3 has 15 amino acids. CDR1 and CDR2 (germline): MGHRA, YSYEKL. The CDR3 nucleotides read TGCGCCAGCAGCCAAGAGAGGGTCAGGGGCGGGGAGCAGTACTTC. Protein product: CASSQERVRGGEQYF.

V usage is TRBV6-1 and J usage is TRBJ1-4; D is ambiguous. Germline loops: CDR1 MNHNS, CDR2 SASEGT. Trimming took 3 bases from V and 13 from J, leaving 9 bases between them. The CDR3 extends over 11 amino acids. CDR3 loop: CASSDYNPLFF. The CDR3, as DNA: TGTGCCAGCAGTGACTACAACCCACTGTTTTTT.

The chain uses TRBV6-2 or TRBV6-3 and TRBJ2-1; the match to TRBD2 covers 7 bases. Germline V gives CDR1 MNHEY, CDR2 SVGEGT. This CDR3 region has 15 residues. J was trimmed by 1 base and V by 7 bases; bases with no gene match: 7. The CDR3 protein is CASKLGGTSYNEQFF. DNA for the CDR3: TGTGCCAGCAAATTGGGGGGGACTTCCTACAATGAGCAGTTCTTC.

This clonotype showed up just a few times. For the CDR3, the DNA is TGTGCCAGCAGCGTTGGGGGCCCCGCTAGCTATGGCTACACCTTC. The encoded protein is CASSVGGPASYGYTF. The rearrangement joins TRBV9 to TRBJ1-2; weak D call: TRBD1 (6 bases). This CDR3 region has 15 residues. V was trimmed by 2 bases and J by 4 bases, leaving 15 bases between them. Germline assignment: CDR1 SGDLS and CDR2 YYNGEE.

The sample holds a few counts of this clonotype. V gene TRBV7-2 combines with J gene TRBJ2-5; TRBD2 matches at 7 bases. Germline V gene lookup returns CDR1 SGHTA and CDR2 FQGNSA. CDR3 length: 15 amino acids. J was trimmed by 5 bases and V by 5 bases; bases with no gene match: 11. The CDR3 here is CASSPGAGREETQYF. The CDR3 coding sequence is TGTGCCAGCAGCCCCGGGGCAGGGCGGGAGGAGACCCAGTACTTC.

V usage is TRBV6-1 and J usage is TRBJ1-2; D remains unclear. The germline CDR1 and CDR2 sequences are MNHNS and SASEGT. CDR3 length: 14 residues. V gave up 0 bases and J gave up 3 bases, with 8 bases separating them. The CDR3 DNA reads as TGTGCCAGCAGTGAAGCCGGCAGCTACTATGGCTACACCTTC. Its protein product is CASSEAGSYYGYTF.

This clonotype has more than one count but fewer than ten. The chain employs TRBV7-9 and TRBJ1-2; D remains ambiguous. Per germline, CDR1 SEHNR and CDR2 FQNEAQ (reference sequence). CDR3 size: 15 residues. V was shortened by 5 bases and J by 3 bases, with 16 bases between the two germline ends. The CDR3 region has the DNA TGTGCCAGCAGCCCACCTACGGGATCATACTATGGCTACACCTTC. It codes for CASSPPTGSYYGYTF.

The rearrangement links TRBV7-8 to TRBJ2-2, with D possibly TRBD1 on 6 matching bases. The CDR3 loop spans 16 amino acids. The germline gives CDR1 SGHVS, CDR2 FQNEAQ. Trimming removed 5 bases from V and 0 bases from J, with 13 bases in between. This CDR3 reads CASSKDSYTNTGELFF. CDR3 nucleotide sequence: TGTGCCAGCAGCAAGGACAGTTATACGAACACCGGGGAGCTGTTTTTT.

This clonotype has a count of ten or more. The chain carries TRBV27 and TRBJ2-1; TRBD1 or TRBD2 may be the D gene (5 bases each). From germline, CDR1 is MNHEY and CDR2 SMNVEV (reference sequence). The germline V and J ends were trimmed by 5 bases and 13 bases, with 15 bases remaining between them. This CDR3 has 12 amino acids. The DNA of the CDR3 is TGTGCCAGCAGTGGGACCAACAATAAACAGTTCTTC. As protein: CASSGTNNKQFF.

This clonotype has only a few counts. V usage is TRBV9 and J usage is TRBJ2-5; 13 nucleotides agree with TRBD2. The J call is doubtful: the DNA matches TRBJ2-7 better. The CDR3 is 16 residues long. Germline V CDR1 and CDR2: SGDLS, YYNGEE. CDR3 coding DNA: TGTGCCAGCAGCGTGGGGGGGACTAGCGGGACCTACGAGCAGTACTTC. This sequence encodes CASSVGGTSGTYEQYF.

In this sample, this clonotype turned up a few times. The chain combines TRBV7-2 with TRBJ2-2, with 7 bases aligning to TRBD2. Losses at the gene ends were 6 bases for V and 3 bases for J; bases not matched to a gene: 10. The CDR3 spans 16 residues. Germline values: CDR1 SGHTA, CDR2 FQGNSA. The CDR3 DNA reads TGTGCCAGCAGGTTTGGATCTAGCGGCTACACCGGGGAGCTGTTTTTT. Residues: CASRFGSSGYTGELFF.

This chain uses TRBV9 with TRBJ1-2; maybe TRBD1 (6 bases). This CDR3 comprises 15 residues. From germline, CDR1 is SGDLS and CDR2 YYNGEE. Between the trimmed V and J ends, which lost 3 bases and 8 bases, there was a span of 20 bases. CDR3 bases: TGTGCCAGCAGCGAAGGGACATCCCTTTACTGGGGCTACACCTTC. This gives the protein CASSEGTSLYWGYTF. Supplemented by reference TRBV9 and TRBJ1-2, the full variable domain reads DSGVTQTPKHLITATGQRVTLRCSPRSGDLSVYWYQQSLDQGLQFLIQYYNGEERAKGNILERFSAQQFPDLHSELNLSSLELGDSALYFCASSEGTSLYWGYTFGSGTRLTVV.

J is TRBJ1-1 and V is TRBV6-1; 9 bases match TRBD1. The germline gives CDR1 MNHNS, CDR2 SASEGT. The CDR3 has 17 amino acids. The J segment lost 1 base and the V segment lost 6 bases, leaving 12 bases of the junction unmatched. The CDR3 sequence is CASRNPGQGIQNTEAFF. The CDR3 DNA follows: TGTGCCAGCAGAAACCCGGGACAGGGCATTCAGAACACTGAAGCTTTCTTT.

The chain links TRBV6-5 to TRBJ2-5; no clear D. V lost 5 bases and J lost 1, with 11 bases in between. The CDR3 has 14 amino acids. CDR1 is MNHEY, CDR2 SVGAGI, per germline. The CDR3 sequence: CASSNRVFQETQYF. CDR3 coding DNA: TGTGCCAGCAGTAACCGGGTCTTCCAAGAGACCCAGTACTTC.

The chain recombines TRBV7-2 with TRBJ2-1; D is unresolved. Trimming took off 0 bases at V and 8 bases at J, with 5 bases between the two ends. CDR3 length: 12 residues. In germline, CDR1 is SGHTA, CDR2 FQGNSA. The CDR3 reads CASSLAGHEQFF. The CDR3 DNA is TGTGCCAGCAGCTTAGCCGGACATGAGCAGTTCTTC. The full variable domain, with the rest looked up from reference TRBV7-2 and TRBJ2-1, is GAGVSQSPSNKVTEKGKDVELRCDPISGHTALYWYRQSLGQGLEFLIYFQGNSAPDKSGLPSDRFSAERTGGSVSTLTIQRTQQEDSAVYLCASSLAGHEQFFGPGTRLTVL.

This clonotype occurred a few times. V and J are TRBV7-2 and TRBJ2-1; D is tentatively TRBD1 or TRBD2 (5 bases each). This CDR3 spans 17 amino acids. CDR1 and CDR2 (germline): SGHTA, FQGNSA. V was pared by 0 bases and J by 2 bases, with 14 bases between. CDR3 sequence: CASSLAEGIPAYNEQFF. DNA of the CDR3: TGTGCCAGCAGCTTAGCCGAGGGGATTCCCGCCTACAATGAGCAGTTCTTC.